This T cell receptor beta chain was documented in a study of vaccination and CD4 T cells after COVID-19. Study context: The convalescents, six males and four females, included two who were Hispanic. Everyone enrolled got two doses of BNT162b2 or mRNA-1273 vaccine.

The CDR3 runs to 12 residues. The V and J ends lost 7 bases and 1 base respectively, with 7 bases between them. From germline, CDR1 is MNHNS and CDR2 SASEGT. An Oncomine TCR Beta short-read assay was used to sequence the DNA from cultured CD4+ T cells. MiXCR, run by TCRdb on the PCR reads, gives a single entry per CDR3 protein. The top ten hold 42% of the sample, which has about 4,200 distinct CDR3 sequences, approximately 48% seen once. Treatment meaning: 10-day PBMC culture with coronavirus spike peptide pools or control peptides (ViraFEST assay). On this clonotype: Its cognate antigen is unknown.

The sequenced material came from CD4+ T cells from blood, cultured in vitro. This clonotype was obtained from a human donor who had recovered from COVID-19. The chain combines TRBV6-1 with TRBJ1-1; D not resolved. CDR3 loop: CASTRGNTEAFF. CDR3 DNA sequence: TGTGCCAGCACCCGCGGGAACACTGAAGCTTTCTTT.